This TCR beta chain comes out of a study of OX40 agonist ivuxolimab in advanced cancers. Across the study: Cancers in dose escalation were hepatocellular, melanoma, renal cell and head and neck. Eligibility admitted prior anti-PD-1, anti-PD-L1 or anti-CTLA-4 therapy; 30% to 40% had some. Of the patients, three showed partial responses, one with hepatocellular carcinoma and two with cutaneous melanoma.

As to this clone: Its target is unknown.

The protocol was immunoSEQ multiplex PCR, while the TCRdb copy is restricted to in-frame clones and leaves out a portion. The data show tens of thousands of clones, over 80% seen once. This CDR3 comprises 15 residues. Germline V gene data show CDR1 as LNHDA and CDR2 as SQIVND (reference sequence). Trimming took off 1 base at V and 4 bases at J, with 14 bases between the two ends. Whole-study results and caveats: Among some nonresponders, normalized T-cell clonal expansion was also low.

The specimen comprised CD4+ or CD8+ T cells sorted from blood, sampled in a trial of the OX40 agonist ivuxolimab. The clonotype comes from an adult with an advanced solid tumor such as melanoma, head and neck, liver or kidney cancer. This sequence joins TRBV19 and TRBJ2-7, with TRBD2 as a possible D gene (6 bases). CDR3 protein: CASSIGAGRLYEQYF. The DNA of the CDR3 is TGTGCCAGTAGTATAGGGGCGGGGCGTCTTTACGAGCAGTACTTC. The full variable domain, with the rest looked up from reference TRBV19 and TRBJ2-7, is DGGITQSPKYLFRKEGQNVTLSCEQNLNHDAMYWYRQDPGQGLRLIYYSQIVNDFQKGDIAEGYSVSREKKESFPLTVTSAQKNPTAFYLCASSIGAGRLYEQYFGPGTRLTVT.